The entry that follows covers one T cell receptor beta chain sequence. The germline V gene has CDR1 MNHEY and CDR2 SMNVEV (reference sequence). Trimming removed 0 bases from V and 5 bases from J, with 7 bases in between. CDR3 length: 13 residues. This record comes from a study of OX40 agonist ivuxolimab in advanced cancers. Measured with immunoSEQ multiplex PCR; TCRdb has only the in-frame clones, and not every one. The table includes 20,000 to 25,000 clones, 70% to 90% detected once. The starting material was CD4+ or CD8+ T cells sorted from blood, obtained in a trial of the OX40 agonist ivuxolimab. The chain carries TRBV27 and TRBJ1-2; D unclear. This TCR came from an adult with an advanced solid tumor such as melanoma, head and neck, liver or kidney cancer. CDR3 in amino acids: CASSLSNAYGYTF. The CDR3 DNA sequence: TGTGCCAGCAGTTTATCGAACGCTTATGGCTACACCTTC.